Each of the 10 T cell receptor beta chains below was sequenced from the same sample in a study of cytomegalovirus exposure and HLA in healthy donors. A multiplex PCR was run with 60 Vbeta primers and 13 Jbeta primers. Using immunoSEQ multiplex PCR, the repertoire was profiled, and TCRdb retains in-frame clones only, with some absent. The sample gives 130,000 to 150,000 clones, roughly 73% of which show up once; approximately 15% is in the top ten. The sequencing sample was made of PBMCs. All receptors come from a human donor in good health.

The V and J genes are TRBV11-3 and TRBJ2-7; TRBD2 matches 7 bases. The germline V gene encodes CDR1 SGHNT and CDR2 YENEEA. Trimming at V came to 5 bases and at J to 3 bases, leaving 10 bases not matched to a gene. The CDR3 spans 15 residues. The CDR3 nucleotides are TGTGCCAGCAGCCCTGTCCCTAGCGGAGACTACGAGCAGTACTTC. The encoded protein is CASSPVPSGDYEQYF.

The chain joins TRBV2 to TRBJ1-1; D unclear. Trimming removed 4 bases from V and 10 bases from J, with 13 bases in between. This CDR3 is built from 12 residues. CDR1 is SNHLY and CDR2 is FYNNEI in the germline V gene. Written as DNA, the CDR3 is TGTGCCAGCAGTGGGTTTGCGCCAGGAGCTTTCTTT. This encodes CASSGFAPGAFF. The full variable domain, in which reference TRBV2 and TRBJ1-1 provide the parts outside the CDR3, is EPEVTQTPSHQVTQMGQEVILRCVPISNHLYFYWYRQILGQKVEFLVSFYNNEISEKSEIFDDQFSVERPDGSNFTLKIRSTKLEDSAMYFCASSGFAPGAFFGQGTRLTVV.

This chain links TRBV11-2 with TRBJ2-7, with TRBD2 identical over 10 bases. Germline V gene sequence: CDR1 SGHAT, CDR2 FQNNGV. V was pared by 1 base and J by 6 bases, with 3 bases of the junction left unmatched. The CDR3 contains 14 residues. CDR3 nucleotides: TGTGCCAGCAGCTTAGGGTGGACTAGCGGCGAGCAGTACTTC. Translation gives CASSLGWTSGEQYF.

The DNA for the CDR3 is TGTGCCACCAGCGGCTGGGTAGCGACGCCCACAGATACGCAGTATTTT. This encodes CATSGWVATPTDTQYF. The gene calls are TRBV15 and TRBJ2-3; a weak D match, TRBD2 (5 bases). V lost 5 bases, J lost 2 bases, and 17 bases lay in between. From germline, CDR1 is LNHNV and CDR2 YYDKDF (reference sequence). The CDR3 covers 16 residues.

This clone came up once. The rearrangement uses TRBV28 and TRBJ2-7, with 8 bases aligning to TRBD1. CDR1 and CDR2 (germline): MDHEN, SYDVKM. CDR3 size: 17 residues. With 4 bases clipped from V and 0 bases from J, the junction kept 11 bases outside the gene matches. This CDR3 is CASSSGDRLTFSYEQYF. CDR3 nucleotide sequence: TGTGCCAGCAGTTCCGGGGACAGGCTAACCTTCTCCTACGAGCAGTACTTC.

The chain joins TRBV10-3 to TRBJ2-5; D possibly uses TRBD1 or TRBD2 (5 bases each). The CDR3 consists of 13 residues. The ends were cut back, 6 bases at V and 4 bases at J, with 12 bases in the middle. Germline CDR1 is ENHRY and CDR2 is SYGVKD. CDR3 amino acids: CAISERGRETQYF. In nucleotides, the CDR3 is TGTGCCATCAGCGAGAGGGGCCGAGAGACCCAGTACTTC.

The chain recombines TRBV13 with TRBJ1-1; TRBD1 might be the D (6 bases). CDR1 and CDR2 (germline): PRHDT, FYEKMQ (reference sequence). Trimming removed 6 bases at V and 1 base at J, with 18 bases between. This CDR3 has 16 residues. The DNA of the CDR3 is TGTGCCAGCAGACCTACCGGGACAAAAGGGAACACTGAAGCTTTCTTT. As protein: CASRPTGTKGNTEAFF. The variable domain in full, completed from reference TRBV13 and TRBJ1-1, reads AAGVIQSPRHLIKEKRETATLKCYPIPRHDTVYWYQQGPGQDPQFLISFYEKMQSDKGSIPDRFSAQQFSDYHSELNMSSLELGDSALYFCASRPTGTKGNTEAFFGQGTRLTVV.

V usage is TRBV27 and J usage is TRBJ1-1; 8 positions agree with TRBD1. The junction had 4 bases not matched to a gene; V was cut back by 4 bases and J by 6 bases. Germline V gene data show CDR1 as MNHEY and CDR2 as SMNVEV (reference sequence). This CDR3 spans 13 amino acids. Here the CDR3 reads CASSYTGGPEAFF. The DNA of the CDR3 is TGTGCCAGCAGTTACACAGGGGGGCCTGAAGCTTTCTTT.

This chain links TRBV10-3 with TRBJ1-2, with 7 bases lining up with TRBD1. J gave up 7 bases and V 6 bases, and 8 bases lay outside the gene matches. CDR3 size: 13 residues. CDR1 is ENHRY, CDR2 SYGVKD, per germline. The CDR3, as DNA: TGTGCCATCAGGATAACAGGGGATGGTGGCTACACCTTC. Translated, it gives CAIRITGDGGYTF.

The chain uses TRBV4-1 and TRBJ1-1, with D maybe TRBD1 (5 bases). The CDR3 is 18 amino acids. V dropped 3 bases and J dropped 4 bases, with 24 bases sitting between them. CDR1 MGHRA and CDR2 YSYEKL come from the germline V gene. CDR3 residues: CASSQEGADLLPGTEAFF. The CDR3 nucleotides are TGCGCCAGCAGCCAGGAAGGGGCTGACCTCTTACCTGGCACTGAAGCTTTCTTT.